Below are 9 T cell receptor beta chains sequenced from a single sample in a study of blood T cell repertoires in COVID-19. Clones were read by immunoSEQ multiplex PCR, and TCRdb kept only the in-frame ones, dropping some. Of under 150,000 clones listed, nearly 90% are singletons. Sequenced input: peripheral blood. The receptor set was obtained from a woman aged 70-85 years who had recovered from COVID-19.

The genes are TRBV5-1 and TRBJ2-2; 7 bases fit TRBD1. CDR1 and CDR2 from the germline V gene are SGHRS and YFSETQ. The J segment lost 1 base and the V segment lost 1 base, leaving 7 bases of the junction unmatched. The CDR3 spans 17 residues. CDR3 DNA: TGCGCCAGCAGCTTGACTGCTAGACAGGGGAACACCGGGGAGCTGTTTTTT. Translating gives CASSLTARQGNTGELFF.

The chain uses TRBV11-2 and TRBJ2-3; tentatively, D is TRBD2 (6 bases). The germline gives CDR1 SGHAT, CDR2 FQNNGV. The CDR3 is made up of 15 amino acids. V shed 1 base and J shed 4 bases, with 12 bases lying between them. The DNA for the CDR3 is TGTGCCAGCAGCTTAGGGGAGGCGCGGCCAGATACGCAGTATTTT. Protein sequence: CASSLGEARPDTQYF.

In its sample, this clone was seen a few times. The chain recombines TRBV2 with TRBJ1-1; TRBD1 is a possible D gene (6 bases). With 6 bases removed from V and 1 base from J, the gap between germline ends came to 9 bases. This CDR3 is 13 amino acids long. Germline values: CDR1 SNHLY, CDR2 FYNNEI. The CDR3 here is CASRVDRNTEAFF. The CDR3 coding sequence is TGTGCCAGCAGGGTGGACAGGAACACTGAAGCTTTCTTT.

The J gene is TRBJ1-3, the V gene TRBV30, with D unclear. Germline CDR1 is GTSNPN and CDR2 is SVGIG (reference sequence). The CDR3 extends over 13 amino acids. The ends were cut back, 4 bases at V and 4 bases at J, with 11 bases in the middle. The chain's CDR3 is CAWMGGLGNTIYF. The CDR3 DNA reads TGTGCCTGGATGGGAGGGCTCGGAAACACCATATATTTT.

The gene calls are TRBV27 and TRBJ2-3; D is possibly TRBD2 (7 bases). CDR3 length: 17 residues. Germline V lookup: CDR1 MNHEY, CDR2 SMNVEV (reference sequence). Trimming stripped 7 bases from V and 1 base from J, with 21 bases between. The CDR3: CASMRLAGAYRTDTQYF. The CDR3 DNA is TGTGCCAGCATGCGTCTGGCGGGGGCCTATCGCACAGATACGCAGTATTTT.

The chain links TRBV19 to TRBJ2-3; tentative D call: TRBD2 (6 bases). This CDR3 has 18 amino acids. V lost 5 bases and J 2 bases, leaving 23 bases between the germline ends. Germline CDR1 and CDR2: LNHDA and SQIVND (reference sequence). CDR3 coding DNA: TGTGCCAGTAGTCCCCGAGTGGGGGGACGGCCGGACACAGATACGCAGTATTTT. Translated, it gives CASSPRVGGRPDTDTQYF.

In its sample, this clone was seen once. The chain employs TRBV12-3 or TRBV12-4 and TRBJ1-4; maybe TRBD1 (5 bases). V was shortened by 7 bases and J by 13 bases, with 19 bases between the two germline ends. The CDR3 sequence is 13 residues long. CDR3 nucleotides: TGTGCCAGCACCCCCTTTGTCGGGGGTGGACTGTTTTTT. This translates into CASTPFVGGGLFF.

The V call is TRBV6-2 or TRBV6-3, the J call TRBJ2-1; 10 nucleotides agree with TRBD2. The CDR3 has 19 amino acids. V was clipped by 2 bases and J by 6 bases; unmatched bases: 16. The germline V gene encodes CDR1 MNHEY and CDR2 SVGEGT. CDR3: CASSYPAASGSRGRNEQFF. Here the CDR3 DNA reads TGTGCCAGCAGTTACCCTGCAGCTAGCGGGAGCAGGGGGCGCAATGAGCAGTTCTTC.

This chain connects TRBV6-1 to TRBJ1-1, with D possibly TRBD1 on 6 matching bases. This CDR3 spans 15 amino acids. Trimming cost V 3 bases and J 1 base, with 12 bases left between them. Germline V gene sequence: CDR1 MNHNS, CDR2 SASEGT. CDR3 in DNA: TGTGCCAGCAGTGATAATGACAGGAGGAACACTGAAGCTTTCTTT. Protein: CASSDNDRRNTEAFF.